This entry concerns a single TCR beta chain. Measured with immunoSEQ multiplex PCR; TCRdb has only the in-frame clones, and not every one. The data contain about 130,000 clones, 70% to 90% of them singletons. This specimen comes from a study of blood T cell repertoires in COVID-19. Study as a whole: Samples representing acute and convalescent COVID-19 were sourced from the United States, Italy and Spain. The analysed material was cDNA or gDNA that came from T cells, B-cell-depleted T cells, or PBMCs.

This CDR3 spans 13 amino acids. CDR1 and CDR2 from the germline V gene are SGHNT and YENEEA. Trimming cost V 5 bases and J 3 bases; bases outside gene matches: 0. This chain links TRBV11-3 with TRBJ2-5; 10 bases line up with TRBD2. The TCR was taken from a woman older than 75 with acute or convalescent COVID-19. The sample comprised peripheral blood. This chain's CDR3 is CASSSGGEETQYF. CDR3 coding DNA: TGTGCCAGCAGCAGCGGGGGGGAAGAGACCCAGTACTTC.